One and the same sample provided the 2 T cell receptor beta chains below, sequenced in a study of patients and donors after allogeneic stem cell transplantation. TCRdb analysed the RT-PCR reads with MiXCR anew, one entry per CDR3 protein. Of about 960,000 distinct CDR3 sequences listed, around 17% are singletons. The material sequenced was blood, either unsorted or a sorted T cell fraction (not recorded which). All receptors come from a human donor who was either an allogeneic HSCT recipient or a stem cell or donor lymphocyte infusion donor (not recorded which). It is not recorded whose cells these are; they may come from a transplant donor.

The V call is TRBV24-1, the J call TRBJ1-1; D uncertain. The CDR3 spans 13 residues. V gave up 10 bases and J gave up 4 bases, with 15 bases separating them. Germline CDR1 KGHDR, CDR2 SFDVKD. CDR3 DNA: TGTGCCACGGAGTCGTCGACGGGCACTGAAGCTTTCTTT. Its translation: CATESSTGTEAFF.

This clonotype was detected only a few times. The rearrangement uses TRBV20-1 and TRBJ2-7; no firm D call. The CDR3 runs 15 residues. Trimming took off 1 base at V and 0 bases at J, with 13 bases between the two ends. Germline CDR1 is DFQATT and CDR2 is SNEGSKA (reference sequence). The CDR3: CSARANLVSSYEQYF. CDR3 in DNA: TGCAGTGCTAGAGCTAATCTAGTGAGCTCCTACGAGCAGTACTTC.